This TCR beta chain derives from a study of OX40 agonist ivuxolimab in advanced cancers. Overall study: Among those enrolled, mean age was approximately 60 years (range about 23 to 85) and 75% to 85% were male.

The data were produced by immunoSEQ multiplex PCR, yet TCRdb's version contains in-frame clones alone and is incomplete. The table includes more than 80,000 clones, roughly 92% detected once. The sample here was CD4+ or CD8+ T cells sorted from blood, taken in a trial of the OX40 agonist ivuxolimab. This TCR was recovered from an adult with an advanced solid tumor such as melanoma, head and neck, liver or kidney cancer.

As DNA, the CDR3 is TGTGCCAGCAGCTACCCCGGGACTAGCGGGTTCAATGAGCAGTTCTTC. The encoded protein is CASSYPGTSGFNEQFF. V is TRBV5-4 and J is TRBJ2-1, with 12 bases lining up with TRBD2. V was pared by 3 bases and J by 6 bases, with 7 bases of the junction left unmatched. The germline V gene has CDR1 SGHNT and CDR2 YYREEE (reference sequence). The CDR3 contains 16 residues.